This T cell receptor (beta chain) was sequenced during a study of blood T cell repertoires in COVID-19. The overall study: T cells, B-cell-depleted T cells, or PBMCs supplied cDNA or gDNA.

Data came from immunoSEQ multiplex PCR; TCRdb stores just in-frame clones and leaves some out. The sample holds hundreds of thousands of clones, 85% to 90% seen once. The receptor was isolated from a woman aged 45 to 65 who had recovered from COVID-19. What was sequenced was PBMCs or T cells enriched from blood (not recorded which).

CDR3 sequence (DNA): TGTGCCAGTAGTAGCCTTAGCGGGAGAGACAATGAGCAGTTCTTC. As protein: CASSSLSGRDNEQFF. This chain connects TRBV19 to TRBJ2-1, with 9 bases identical to TRBD2. Per the germline V gene, CDR1 is LNHDA and CDR2 is SQIVND (reference sequence). CDR3 length: 15 residues. Unmatched junction bases numbered 6, after V lost 4 bases and J lost 5 bases.